Below are 27 T cell receptor beta chains sequenced from a single sample in a study of shared clonotypes between healthy human individuals. The method was immunoSEQ multiplex PCR; TCRdb's version includes in-frame clones alone and lacks a portion of them. The sample comprises approximately 2.5 million clones, roughly 93% of which are singletons, and around 0.4% rests with the top ten. The specimen was naive CD4+ T cells from PBMCs. The subset is: CD45RA+ positively selected. These receptors all come from a man aged 18 to 29 in good health. Some clones in this sample may be carry-over from other donors' samples.

CDR3 sequence reads: CAISESTGDARYKEDEQFF. CDR3 sequence (DNA): TGTGCCATCAGTGAGTCCACCGGGGACGCCCGCTATAAAGAGGATGAGCAGTTCTTC. V is TRBV10-3 and J is TRBJ2-1; D possibly uses TRBD1 or TRBD2 (5 bases each). The length of the CDR3 is 19 residues. Germline lookup yields CDR1 ENHRY and CDR2 SYGVKD. Trimming cost V 0 bases and J 8 bases, with 26 bases left between them.

This clone was seen once. V usage is TRBV6-1 and J usage is TRBJ2-7; D uncertain. V was cut by 4 bases and J by 6 bases, with 16 bases left in between. The CDR3 is made up of 14 amino acids. Germline CDR1 reads MNHNS; CDR2 reads SASEGT. CDR3 nucleotide sequence: TGTGCCAGCAGTGTAAGTAGCTGGGTAGGCGAGCAGTACTTC. Amino acids: CASSVSSWVGEQYF.

V is TRBV23-1 and J is TRBJ1-1; D remains ambiguous. TRBV23-1 counts as an open reading frame of uncertain function. Trimming left V 6 bases short and J 1 base short, with 18 bases between. CDR3 length equals 16 residues. The CDR3: CASSLRAFRGNTEAFF. The CDR3 DNA is TGCGCCAGCAGCCTCCGGGCCTTTCGGGGGAACACTGAAGCTTTCTTT.

The gene calls are TRBV5-6 and TRBJ2-7; maybe TRBD2 (5 bases). Germline loops: CDR1 SGHDT, CDR2 YYEEEE. Deletions cut 1 base from V and 0 bases from J, with 11 bases between. This CDR3 spans 15 amino acids. In DNA, the CDR3 is TGTGCCAGCAGCTTGTTCTCGGCGGGCTCCTACGAGCAGTACTTC. Translating it yields CASSLFSAGSYEQYF.

The rearrangement links TRBV30 to TRBJ2-1; 9 positions match TRBD2. Trimming at V came to 0 bases and at J to 7 bases, leaving 7 bases not matched to a gene. The CDR3 loop spans 15 amino acids. Germline lookup yields CDR1 GTSNPN and CDR2 SVGIG (reference sequence). The CDR3 loop reads CAWSVPSGRINEQFF. CDR3 DNA sequence: TGTGCCTGGAGTGTACCCAGCGGGAGGATTAATGAGCAGTTCTTC. Based on the CDR3 plus reference TRBV30 and TRBJ2-1, the full variable domain is SQTIHQWPATLVQPVGSPLSLECTVEGTSNPNLYWYRQAAGRGLQLLFYSVGIGQISSEVPQNLSASRPQDRQFILSSKKLLLSDSGFYLCAWSVPSGRINEQFFGPGTRLTVL.

The CDR3 coding sequence is TGTGCCAGCAGCCCAGGGGGCGCCTACAATGAGCAGTTCTTC. It yields the protein CASSPGGAYNEQFF. This chain uses TRBV2 with TRBJ2-1; the match to TRBD1 covers 8 bases. The CDR3 runs 14 residues. CDR1 and CDR2 (germline): SNHLY, FYNNEI. V lost 6 bases and J lost 2; bases outside the gene matches: 3.

The chain's CDR3 is CASSPGAYEQYF. DNA of the CDR3: TGTGCCAGCAGCCCCGGGGCCTACGAGCAGTACTTC. The V call is TRBV5-5, the J call TRBJ2-7; tentatively, D is TRBD2 (5 bases). Trimming removed 4 bases at V and 2 bases at J, with 7 bases between. The CDR3 is 12 amino acids. Germline loops: CDR1 SGHKS, CDR2 YYEKEE (reference sequence).

The chain recombines TRBV4-3 with TRBJ2-3; 8 bases are shared with TRBD1. V was clipped by 4 bases and J by 0 bases; unmatched bases: 3. Germline lookup yields CDR1 LGHNA and CDR2 YSLEER. This CDR3 contains 15 residues. The CDR3 DNA reads TGCGCCAGCAGCCCTCAGGGGGCTAGCACAGATACGCAGTATTTT. Encoded protein: CASSPQGASTDTQYF.

The chain recombines TRBV29-1 with TRBJ2-7; 9 bases align to TRBD1. J gave up 5 bases and V 6 bases, and 8 bases lay outside the gene matches. Germline lookup yields CDR1 SQVTM and CDR2 ANQGSEA. This CDR3 contains 13 residues. The CDR3, as DNA: TGCAGCGTCGGCGGGACAGGGTATGACGAGCAGTACTTC. Translated, it gives CSVGGTGYDEQYF.

This chain links TRBV5-1 with TRBJ2-5; TRBD1 matches at 8 bases. V trimming: 4 bases; J trimming: 4 bases; junction bases outside the gene matches: 12. Germline V CDR1 and CDR2: SGHRS, YFSETQ. The CDR3 covers 16 residues. The CDR3 region has the DNA TGCGCCAGCAGCCCGAATGGACAGGGATTGGGAGAGACCCAGTACTTC. The encoded protein is CASSPNGQGLGETQYF.

V usage is TRBV11-1 and J usage is TRBJ2-2, with a possible D match to TRBD1 (6 bases). Germline-derived CDR1 and CDR2 are SGHAT and FQDESV (reference sequence). The V end was cut by 10 bases, the J end by 6 bases, with 21 bases between. The length of the CDR3 is 15 residues. CDR3 protein: CATKLGLKGAGELFF. CDR3 coding DNA: TGTGCCACCAAGCTCGGCTTAAAGGGGGCCGGGGAGCTGTTTTTT.

This clone has just a few counts. Other DNA sequences from this sample encode an identical CDR3 as well. The chain links TRBV14 to TRBJ1-2; D not resolved. The CDR3 is 13 amino acids. In germline, CDR1 is SGHDN, CDR2 FVKESK. The V end lost 1 base, the J end lost 5 bases, and 8 bases lay between the germline ends. This CDR3 is CASSQGQSYGYTF. The CDR3 region has the DNA TGTGCCAGCAGCCAAGGCCAGAGTTATGGCTACACCTTC.

The chain links TRBV5-4 to TRBJ2-3; 8 bases align to TRBD2. After removal of 0 bases from V and 0 bases from J, the junction contained 6 bases not matched to a gene. There are 17 residues in the CDR3. The germline V gene encodes CDR1 SGHNT and CDR2 YYREEE (reference sequence). The chain's CDR3 is CASSLGAASGSTDTQYF. CDR3 in DNA: TGTGCCAGCAGCTTGGGGGCGGCTAGCGGGAGCACAGATACGCAGTATTTT.

The V call is TRBV28, the J call TRBJ2-2; D possibly corresponds to TRBD2 (7 bases). Germline lookup yields CDR1 MDHEN and CDR2 SYDVKM. V lost 5 bases and J 0 bases, leaving 28 bases between the germline ends. The CDR3 totals 21 residues. The CDR3 reads CASSAPGGGGRQHANTGELFF. The CDR3 nucleotides read TGTGCCAGCAGTGCGCCCGGGGGAGGGGGAAGACAGCATGCGAACACCGGGGAGCTGTTTTTT. The whole variable domain, remainder taken from reference TRBV28 and TRBJ2-2, is DVKVTQSSRYLVKRTGEKVFLECVQDMDHENMFWYRQDPGLGLRLIYFSYDVKMKEKGDIPEGYSVSREKKERFSLILESASTNQTSMYLCASSAPGGGGRQHANTGELFFGEGSRLTVL.

The chain couples TRBV19 to TRBJ1-1; D is undetermined. CDR1 is LNHDA, CDR2 SQIVND, per germline (reference sequence). The V and J ends lost 5 bases and 8 bases respectively, with 15 bases between them. This CDR3 contains 13 residues. This CDR3 reads CASSGAARNEAFF. CDR3 bases: TGTGCCAGTAGTGGAGCGGCCAGGAACGAAGCTTTCTTT.

The V and J genes are TRBV30 and TRBJ1-5; 7 bases fit TRBD1. This CDR3 contains 15 residues. The J segment lost 5 bases and the V segment lost 3 bases, leaving 10 bases of the junction unmatched. Germline V CDR1 and CDR2: GTSNPN, SVGIG (reference sequence). CDR3 in amino acids: CAWSTRTGRYQPQHF. The CDR3 DNA reads TGTGCCTGGAGCACCCGGACAGGTCGGTATCAGCCCCAGCATTTT.

Turning to this clone: Other DNA variants within this sample encode the same CDR3. CDR3 bases: TGTGCCAGCAGCTTAGCGGGAGGATATAATGAGCAGTTCTTC. As protein: CASSLAGGYNEQFF. This rearrangement joins TRBV11-2 to TRBJ2-1, with 7 positions matching TRBD2. Germline V gene sequence: CDR1 SGHAT, CDR2 FQNNGV. This CDR3 region has 14 residues. The junction had 4 bases not matched to a gene; V was cut back by 1 base and J by 7 bases.

The V gene is TRBV18, the J gene TRBJ2-5; 8 bases align to TRBD2. J lost 2 bases, V lost 6 bases, and 8 bases had no gene match. Germline CDR1 reads KGHSH; CDR2 reads LQKENI. The CDR3 is made up of 15 amino acids. Written as DNA, the CDR3 is TGTGCCAGCTCCGCCACCGGGGGGGCACAAGAGACCCAGTACTTC. Translated, it gives CASSATGGAQETQYF.

The CDR3 DNA sequence: TGTGCCAGCACCCGAGGCAGGGTCGGCGAAAAACTGTTTTTT. The encoded protein is CASTRGRVGEKLFF. The J gene is TRBJ1-4, the V gene TRBV28; possibly TRBD1 for D (5 bases). CDR1 and CDR2 (germline): MDHEN, SYDVKM. The CDR3 length is 14 residues. The V end lost 7 bases, the J end lost 8 bases, and 17 bases lay between the germline ends.

The CDR3 loop is CASSLSGQGKQFF. CDR3 coding DNA: TGTGCCAGCAGTTTATCGGGCCAGGGTAAGCAGTTCTTT. This rearrangement joins TRBV28 to TRBJ1-1; the D gene is possibly TRBD1 (5 bases). CDR1 and CDR2 (germline): MDHEN, SYDVKM. The CDR3 runs to 13 residues. The V gene lost 1 base and the J gene lost 14 bases, with 17 bases spanning the gap.

This sequence joins TRBV18 and TRBJ1-2, with 9 nucleotides matching TRBD1. The germline V gene has CDR1 KGHSH and CDR2 LQKENI. V lost 3 bases, J lost 5 bases, and 13 bases stayed unmatched. The CDR3 totals 17 residues. This CDR3 is CASSPQIGRDRVYGYTF. CDR3 sequence (DNA): TGTGCCAGCTCACCGCAAATAGGCCGGGACAGGGTGTATGGCTACACCTTC.

The V call is TRBV4-1, the J call TRBJ2-1; D call uncertain. The CDR3 runs to 15 residues. From germline, CDR1 is MGHRA and CDR2 YSYEKL. V lost 3 bases and J 0 bases, leaving 9 bases between the germline ends. The CDR3 DNA reads as TGCGCCAGCAGCCAGTTACAGATCTCCTACAATGAGCAGTTCTTC. Protein: CASSQLQISYNEQFF.

The V call is TRBV25-1, the J call TRBJ1-5; D is uncertain. The CDR3 sequence is 14 residues long. Trimming took 5 bases from V and 0 from J, leaving 8 bases between them. Germline V gene sequence: CDR1 MGHDK, CDR2 SYGVNS. The CDR3 coding sequence is TGTGCCAGCAGTAATTTGTATAGCAATCAGCCCCAGCATTTT. It translates to CASSNLYSNQPQHF.

CDR3 amino acids: CASSLDTQRTQYF. For the CDR3, the DNA is TGTGCCAGCAGCCTCGACACCCAGCGGACCCAGTACTTC. J is TRBJ2-5 and V is TRBV2; D not certain. Germline CDR1 SNHLY, CDR2 FYNNEI. The CDR3 contains 13 residues. Trimming removed 6 bases at V and 7 bases at J, with 15 bases between.

V and J are TRBV5-1 and TRBJ1-1, with D maybe TRBD1 (5 bases). This CDR3 is built from 16 residues. Trimming stripped 0 bases from V and 4 bases from J, with 16 bases between. Germline CDR1 SGHRS, CDR2 YFSETQ. The CDR3, as DNA: TGCGCCAGCAGCTTGGGGGGATTCCGAACAGGCACTGAAGCTTTCTTT. Translated, it gives CASSLGGFRTGTEAFF.

The rearrangement links TRBV28 to TRBJ2-7, with 11 bases identical to TRBD2. V shed 4 bases, J shed 3 bases, and the junction held 5 bases outside the gene matches. CDR3 size: 15 residues. CDR1 and CDR2 from the germline V gene are MDHEN and SYDVKM. The CDR3 nucleotides read TGTGCCAGCAGTTGGGGACTAGCGGTGATCTACGAGCAGTACTTC. Encoded protein: CASSWGLAVIYEQYF. The entire variable domain, with the rest obtained from reference TRBV28 and TRBJ2-7, is as follows: DVKVTQSSRYLVKRTGEKVFLECVQDMDHENMFWYRQDPGLGLRLIYFSYDVKMKEKGDIPEGYSVSREKKERFSLILESASTNQTSMYLCASSWGLAVIYEQYFGPGTRLTVT.

The chain has TRBV29-1 and TRBJ2-7, with TRBD1 as a possible D gene (6 bases). This CDR3 is built from 15 residues. V was shortened by 3 bases and J by 6 bases, with 21 bases between the two germline ends. Germline CDR1 is SQVTM and CDR2 is ANQGSEA. The CDR3 nucleotides are TGCAGCGTTGAGTCATTTCAGGGGTGGGTGTCCGAGCAGTACTTC. It specifies CSVESFQGWVSEQYF.